Following are 8 T cell receptor beta chains from one sample sequenced in a study of Graves' ophthalmopathy and Graves' hyperthyroidism. Amplification from RNA transcripts yielded the TCR beta CDR3 regions. Second-round multiplex PCR came after first-round RT-PCR with HTBI primers. MiXCR, applied by TCRdb to the multiplex PCR reads, yields one record per CDR3 protein. The profile shows over a million distinct CDR3 sequences, approximately 35% of them singletons. The specimen sequenced was peripheral blood or thyroid tissue (not recorded which). The receptors derive from an adult man with Graves' hyperthyroidism.

This clonotype was seen many times. The chain joins TRBV7-2 to TRBJ2-7, with 7 positions matching TRBD2. J gave up 2 bases and V 5 bases, and 9 bases lay outside the gene matches. The CDR3 sequence is 15 residues long. CDR1 and CDR2 (germline): SGHTA, FQGNSA. CDR3 DNA: TGTGCCAGCAGCCCCCGGGGGGACGGAGCCTACGAGCAGTACTTC. Protein product: CASSPRGDGAYEQYF.

In DNA, the CDR3 is TGCGCCAGCAGCTTGGGTGGGACAGGGATTGGCGAGCAGTACTTC. This translates into CASSLGGTGIGEQYF. The chain employs TRBV5-1 and TRBJ2-7, with TRBD1 matching over 9 bases. The CDR3 has 15 residues. The V gene end was trimmed by 0 bases and the J gene end by 6 bases; junction bases not matched to a gene: 7. From germline, CDR1 is SGHRS and CDR2 YFSETQ. The complete variable domain, with remaining parts taken from reference TRBV5-1 and TRBJ2-7, reads KAGVTQTPRYLIKTRGQQVTLSCSPISGHRSVSWYQQTPGQGLQFLFEYFSETQRNKGNFPGRFSGRQFSNSRSEMNVSTLELGDSALYLCASSLGGTGIGEQYFGPGTRLTVT.

This clonotype has only a few counts. The genes are TRBV20-1 and TRBJ2-7; the D is unclear. Germline values: CDR1 DFQATT, CDR2 SNEGSKA (reference sequence). The CDR3 is 12 amino acids. Trimming pared 0 bases from V and 5 bases from J, leaving 8 bases between. CDR3 region: CSARDLNDEQYF. The CDR3 bases are TGCAGTGCTAGAGATCTCAACGACGAGCAGTACTTC.

This clonotype has only a few counts. CDR3 protein: CASSDNEGPTDTQYF. The CDR3 bases are TGTGCCAGCAGTGATAATGAGGGGCCCACAGATACGCAGTATTTT. The genes are TRBV25-1 and TRBJ2-3, with D perhaps being TRBD1 or TRBD2 (5 bases each). CDR3 length: 15 amino acids. Trimming took off 3 bases at V and 2 bases at J, with 12 bases between the two ends. CDR1 MGHDK and CDR2 SYGVNS come from the germline V gene.

Worth noting for this clonotype: The junction departs from germline at one end; a sequencing error may be responsible. The chain combines TRBV7-9 with TRBJ1-6; D is undetermined. From germline, CDR1 is SEHNR and CDR2 FQNEAQ (reference sequence). The CDR3 is made up of 13 amino acids. The CDR3 is CASSQVPVSPLHF. The CDR3, as DNA: TGCGCCAGCAGCCAAGTCCCAGTATCACCCCTCCACTTT.

This clonotype was seen repeatedly, ten times or more. V gene TRBV12-3 or TRBV12-4 combines with J gene TRBJ2-5; possible D gene TRBD2, 5 bases. With 5 bases removed from V and 7 bases from J, the gap between germline ends came to 17 bases. The CDR3 spans 14 residues. The CDR3 sequence: CASSREGKGSTQYF. The CDR3 nucleotides are TGTGCCAGCAGTAGAGAGGGCAAGGGATCGACCCAGTACTTC.

The gene calls are TRBV12-3 or TRBV12-4 and TRBJ1-4; D possibly corresponds to TRBD1 (6 bases). V shed 3 bases and J shed 5 bases, with 13 bases lying between them. The length of the CDR3 is 15 residues. CDR3 amino acids: CASSFPGQSNEKLFF. For the CDR3, the DNA is TGTGCCAGCAGTTTTCCGGGACAAAGCAATGAAAAACTGTTTTTT.

This clonotype came up a few times. The CDR3 region is CASTPTGGGGELFF. The DNA for the CDR3 is TGTGCCAGCACCCCGACAGGGGGCGGTGGGGAGCTGTTTTTT. The rearrangement uses TRBV2 and TRBJ2-2; 10 bases fit TRBD1. V lost 7 bases, J lost 8 bases, and 7 bases stayed unmatched. The germline V gene has CDR1 SNHLY and CDR2 FYNNEI. CDR3 length equals 14 residues.